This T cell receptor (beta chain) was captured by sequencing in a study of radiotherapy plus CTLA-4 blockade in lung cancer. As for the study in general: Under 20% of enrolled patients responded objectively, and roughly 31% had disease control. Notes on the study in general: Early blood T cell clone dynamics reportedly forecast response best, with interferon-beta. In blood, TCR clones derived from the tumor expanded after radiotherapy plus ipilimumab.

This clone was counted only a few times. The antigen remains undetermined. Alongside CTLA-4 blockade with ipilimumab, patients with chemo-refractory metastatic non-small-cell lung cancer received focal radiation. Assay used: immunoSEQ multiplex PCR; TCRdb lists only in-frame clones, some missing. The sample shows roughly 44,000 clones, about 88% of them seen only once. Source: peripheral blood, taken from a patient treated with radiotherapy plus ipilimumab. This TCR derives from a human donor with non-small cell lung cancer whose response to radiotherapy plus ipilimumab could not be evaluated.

CDR3 bases: TGTGCCAGCAGCTTAAGGCGGACTCTGTCTGGGGCCAACGTCCTGACTTTC. Translated: CASSLRRTLSGANVLTF. The chain recombines TRBV7-9 with TRBJ2-6; D might be TRBD2 (5 bases). Germline V lookup: CDR1 SEHNR, CDR2 FQNEAQ (reference sequence). The CDR3 consists of 17 residues. V lost 2 bases to trimming and J lost 1 base, with 12 bases between them.